This T cell receptor beta chain was identified during a study of T-cell reconstitution after alpha-beta-depleted transplantation in children. General study points: Elevated TCRbeta diversity at day 60 was traced, in some patients, to surviving recipient T cells and thymic progenitors. After one year, T-cell counts and TCRbeta diversity mostly came from new T cells. The origin of alpha-beta T cells about two months after transplant was reportedly several hundred expanded graft clones.

This clonotype was found many times. Its target is not known. TCRbeta library construction was performed incorporating unique molecular identifiers. TCRdb reprocessed the PCR reads via MiXCR and lists one record per CDR3 protein. Seen here are hundreds of thousands of distinct CDR3 sequences, roughly 10% observed once, and the top ten hold 28%. After removal of 4 bases from V and 4 bases from J, the junction contained 14 bases not matched to a gene. CDR3 length: 17 residues. CDR1 and CDR2 (germline): SGHRS, YFSETQ. The chain couples TRBV5-1 to TRBJ1-1; 9 nucleotides line up with TRBD1. Here the sequenced sample was PBMCs, taken before TCRalphabeta/CD19-depleted stem cell transplant. This TCR was recovered from a child under two years old with acute myeloid leukemia, due to receive a stem cell transplant. As DNA, the CDR3 is TGCGCCAGCAGCCCCGGACAGGGGAGCTTGATTAGCACTGAAGCTTTCTTT. Encoded protein: CASSPGQGSLISTEAFF. The full variable domain, its missing parts supplied by reference TRBV5-1 and TRBJ1-1, is KAGVTQTPRYLIKTRGQQVTLSCSPISGHRSVSWYQQTPGQGLQFLFEYFSETQRNKGNFPGRFSGRQFSNSRSEMNVSTLELGDSALYLCASSPGQGSLISTEAFFGQGTRLTVV.